This TCR beta chain was identified in a study of cytomegalovirus exposure and HLA in healthy donors. Study information: HLA-typed donors were the source of 80 million to 90 million unique TCRs, which an early data release held.

The PCR had 60 Vbeta and 13 Jbeta primers. Repertoires were generated with immunoSEQ multiplex PCR, while TCRdb's copy carries only in-frame clones and drops some. The sample has 95,000 to 100,000 clones, 75% to 90% seen once. This clone showed up just once. Antigen unknown. Study observations and caveats: Segments of the TCR beta V type were, in most cases, productive about 87% or about 30% of the time in an earlier analysis. A later analysis linked a missense DCLRE1C variant to TCR beta V- and J-gene trimming.

Healthy bone marrow donors made up the donor group. This receptor was taken from a man aged 25 to 40 in good health and CMV-seronegative. The sample comprised PBMCs.

In DNA form, the CDR3 reads TGTGCCAGCACCGACGATGACAGGCTGCAGCCCCAGCATTTT. Translated, it gives CASTDDDRLQPQHF. The chain couples TRBV28 to TRBJ1-5; tentative D call: TRBD1 (6 bases). The germline V and J ends were trimmed by 7 bases and 7 bases, with 17 bases remaining between them. This CDR3 has 14 residues. From germline, CDR1 is MDHEN and CDR2 SYDVKM.